This T cell receptor (beta chain) was recovered during a study of identical twins. MiXCR, applied by TCRdb to the 5' RACE reads, yields one record per CDR3 protein. The sample lists under 250,000 distinct CDR3 sequences; roughly a tenth were seen once. The junction had 9 bases not matched to a gene; V was cut back by 6 bases and J by 4 bases. The CDR3 totals 15 residues. In this sample, this clonotype turned up a few times. The source is a woman aged 18-29 years in good health. The sample comprised memory (CD45RO+) T cells sorted from blood. The chain has TRBV12-3 or TRBV12-4 and TRBJ1-5, with 7 nucleotides matching TRBD1. The CDR3: CASRAGTDGNQPQHF. In DNA, the CDR3 is TGTGCCAGCAGGGCCGGGACAGATGGTAATCAGCCCCAGCATTTT.